The 20 T cell receptor beta chains below were found in one sample sequenced in a study of T cells in Graves' hyperthyroidism and ophthalmopathy (dated by TCRdb to about 2019). The library was obtained by multiplex PCR. The run used an Illumina HiSeq 2000. The TCR beta CDR3 regions were amplified from RNA transcripts. The first round of RT-PCR for the TCR CDR3 was performed with the HTBI primer set and the Qiagen OneStep RT-PCR kit. Using fastp trimming at Q25 and MiXCR clonotype assembly, TCRdb reanalyzed the public sequencing data and kept in-frame beta chains. Every entry covers one CDR3 protein and lists the most common genes and DNA from its rows. The sample contains around 760,000 distinct CDR3 sequences, 30% to 40% of them found a single time. The biggest ten clones account for roughly 31% of the sample. The source material was blood. The receptors were sampled from a woman aged 40 to 50 with Graves' hyperthyroidism.

The table lists this clonotype with many counts. The chain carries TRBV29-1 and TRBJ1-3; the D gene is possibly TRBD1 (5 bases). Germline CDR1 is SQVTM and CDR2 is ANQGSEA. Trimming removed 4 bases at V and 0 bases at J, with 10 bases between. This CDR3 is 14 amino acids long. CDR3 protein: CSVALGGSGNTIYF. As DNA, the CDR3 is TGCAGCGTTGCGTTGGGGGGCTCTGGAAACACCATATATTTT.

This clonotype was observed at least ten times. The J gene is TRBJ1-5, the V gene TRBV9, with D unresolved. Trimming shortened V by 0 bases and J by 3 bases, and 7 bases separated the two germline ends. Germline V CDR1 and CDR2: SGDLS, YYNGEE. The CDR3 spans 14 residues. CDR3 protein: CASSVGVLNQPQHF. The CDR3 nucleotides read TGTGCCAGCAGCGTAGGGGTCCTCAATCAGCCCCAGCATTTT.

This clonotype was recorded many times. This sequence joins TRBV10-3 and TRBJ1-2; 9 nucleotides agree with TRBD1. Trimming took 6 bases from V and 5 from J; bases not matched to a gene: 7. From germline, CDR1 is ENHRY and CDR2 SYGVKD. The CDR3 has 14 amino acids. CDR3 protein: CAIRDRDREYGYTF. The DNA for the CDR3 is TGTGCCATCAGAGACCGGGACAGGGAGTATGGCTACACCTTC.

This clonotype has a handful of counts. This sequence joins TRBV6-5 and TRBJ1-2; 7 bases match TRBD1. The CDR3 is 14 amino acids. The germline V gene encodes CDR1 MNHEY and CDR2 SVGAGI. Losses at the gene ends were 6 bases for V and 8 bases for J; bases not matched to a gene: 12. The CDR3 DNA reads as TGTGCCAGCAGGACTCTGGACAGGCCAACAGGCTACACCTTC. It translates to CASRTLDRPTGYTF.

This clonotype was picked up many times. The V call is TRBV5-1, the J call TRBJ1-1, with D unresolved. The CDR3 contains 17 residues. Germline V gene data show CDR1 as SGHRS and CDR2 as YFSETQ. The V end lost 0 bases, the J end lost 5 bases, and 20 bases lay between the germline ends. CDR3 DNA sequence: TGCGCCAGCAGCTTGGACGGGATCCTGGGTCTGCAAACTGAAGCTTTCTTT. Its translation: CASSLDGILGLQTEAFF.

This clonotype was detected only a few times. The V call is TRBV14, the J call TRBJ1-4; D is possibly TRBD1 (5 bases). Trimming removed 3 bases from V and 8 bases from J, with 16 bases in between. The CDR3 runs 15 residues. Germline V gene data show CDR1 as SGHDN and CDR2 as FVKESK. CDR3 amino acids: CASSHSDNHEEKLFF. CDR3 in DNA: TGTGCCAGCAGCCATTCGGACAACCATGAGGAAAAACTGTTTTTT.

This chain connects TRBV6-9 to TRBJ1-4; 10 bases match TRBD1. Germline trimming cut 6 bases from V and 7 bases from J; bases unmatched to any gene: 11. Per the germline V gene, CDR1 is MNHGY and CDR2 is SVAAGI. The CDR3 runs 16 residues. The CDR3: CASSSAGQGSREKLFF. CDR3 nucleotide sequence: TGTGCCAGCAGCTCCGCGGGACAGGGGAGTCGTGAAAAACTGTTTTTT.

This clonotype has at least ten counts. The rearrangement joins TRBV20-1 to TRBJ2-6; 9 nucleotides line up with TRBD1. The CDR3 has 16 residues. Germline CDR1 and CDR2: DFQATT and SNEGSKA (reference sequence). Trimming cost V 1 base and J 2 bases; bases outside gene matches: 3. Here the CDR3 reads CSARGTGVPGANVLTF. For the CDR3, the DNA is TGCAGTGCTAGAGGGACAGGGGTTCCTGGGGCCAACGTCCTGACTTTC.

This chain connects TRBV11-2 to TRBJ2-3, with TRBD2 matching over 7 bases. V was clipped by 3 bases and J by 1 base; unmatched bases: 1. Germline V gene data show CDR1 as SGHAT and CDR2 as FQNNGV. This CDR3 is 14 amino acids long. CDR3 sequence reads: CASSFLAGTDTQYF. CDR3 DNA sequence: TGTGCCAGCAGCTTCCTAGCGGGCACAGATACGCAGTATTTT.

The CDR3 DNA sequence: TGCGCCAGCAGCTCCTCCGCCGGAAGCGCTGAAGCTTTCTTT. Its protein product is CASSSSAGSAEAFF. This rearrangement joins TRBV5-1 to TRBJ1-1; D gene uncertain. Germline CDR1 reads SGHRS; CDR2 reads YFSETQ. V lost 3 bases and J lost 6, with 15 bases in between. CDR3 length: 14 amino acids.

The chain is built from TRBV19 and TRBJ2-2; 11 nucleotides line up with TRBD1. This CDR3 comprises 14 residues. Unmatched junction bases numbered 4, after V lost 6 bases and J lost 7 bases. From germline, CDR1 is LNHDA and CDR2 SQIVND (reference sequence). CDR3 in DNA: TGTGCCAGTAGAAGGACAGGGGGCATCGGGGAGCTGTTTTTT. Amino acids: CASRRTGGIGELFF. The complete variable domain, with remaining parts taken from reference TRBV19 and TRBJ2-2, reads DGGITQSPKYLFRKEGQNVTLSCEQNLNHDAMYWYRQDPGQGLRLIYYSQIVNDFQKGDIAEGYSVSREKKESFPLTVTSAQKNPTAFYLCASRRTGGIGELFFGEGSRLTVL.

The chain recombines TRBV2 with TRBJ1-2; weak D call: TRBD1 (5 bases). Germline CDR1 reads SNHLY; CDR2 reads FYNNEI. The CDR3 length is 14 residues. The ends were cut back, 6 bases at V and 6 bases at J, with 17 bases in the middle. CDR3 sequence reads: CASSGVQDFNGYTF. The CDR3 bases are TGTGCCAGCAGCGGAGTACAGGATTTCAATGGCTACACCTTC.

The chain employs TRBV2 and TRBJ1-1; D is possibly TRBD1 (6 bases). CDR1 SNHLY and CDR2 FYNNEI come from the germline V gene. This CDR3 has 15 amino acids. V dropped 8 bases and J dropped 5 bases, with 21 bases sitting between them. The CDR3 DNA sequence: TGTGCCAGCGGGGGGGCTTTTAAGGGGGAGACTGAAGCTTTCTTT. Amino acid sequence: CASGGAFKGETEAFF.

Ten or more counts support this clonotype. The chain joins TRBV29-1 to TRBJ1-1; D not resolved. The V gene lost 6 bases and the J gene lost 5 bases, with 13 bases spanning the gap. Germline V lookup: CDR1 SQVTM, CDR2 ANQGSEA. The CDR3 has 12 residues. For the CDR3, the DNA is TGCAGCGTCCCGGTAGAGCGGACTGAAGCTTTCTTT. This gives the protein CSVPVERTEAFF.

This clonotype was counted a few times. J is TRBJ1-1 and V is TRBV29-1; D remains ambiguous. Germline V gives CDR1 SQVTM, CDR2 ANQGSEA. The CDR3 sequence is 12 residues long. The V end lost 6 bases, the J end lost 5 bases, and 13 bases lay between the germline ends. CDR3 amino acids: CSVADGRTEAFF. The CDR3 nucleotides read TGCAGCGTCGCTGACGGGCGGACTGAAGCTTTCTTT.

About this clonotype: A much larger clone lies one base from this, so it may be a read error. No conserved phenylalanine or tryptophan is present at the end of the CDR3, so a read error is the likely explanation. The J gene is TRBJ1-1, the V gene TRBV5-1; D remains unclear. In germline, CDR1 is SGHRS, CDR2 YFSETQ. The ends were cut back, 1 base at V and 3 bases at J, with 7 bases in the middle. The CDR3 is 13 residues long. DNA of the CDR3: TGCGCCAGCAGCTTGCAAGTCCACACTGAAGCTTTCCTT. Translated, it gives CASSLQVHTEAFL.

This clonotype was observed a few times. V is TRBV7-3 and J is TRBJ2-2, with 8 bases aligning to TRBD2. V gave up 4 bases and J gave up 1 base; unmatched junction bases: 5. Germline V gene sequence: CDR1 SGHTA, CDR2 FQGTGA. CDR3 size: 16 residues. The chain's CDR3 is CASSSGGGLNTGELFF. The CDR3 coding sequence is TGTGCCAGCAGCTCGGGGGGGGGCCTGAACACCGGGGAGCTGTTTTTT.

This clonotype was counted ten times or more. The chain links TRBV10-3 to TRBJ2-2, with D possibly being TRBD2 (6 bases). Germline V gene lookup returns CDR1 ENHRY and CDR2 SYGVKD. Trimming cost V 0 bases and J 0 bases, with 17 bases left between them. This CDR3 is 19 amino acids long. CDR3 sequence reads: CAISESRRSGVANTGELFF. CDR3 nucleotide sequence: TGTGCCATCAGTGAGTCGAGACGGTCGGGGGTCGCGAACACCGGGGAGCTGTTTTTT.

A note on this clonotype: It may be a read error: a sequence one base away is much more abundant. The V call is TRBV5-5, the J call TRBJ1-1; a weak D match, TRBD1 (6 bases). Germline V CDR1 and CDR2: SGHKS, YYEKEE (reference sequence). This CDR3 is 13 amino acids long. The CDR3 bases are TGTGCCAGCAGTTATAGTCCAGGGGCTGAAGCTCTCTTT. It codes for CASSYSPGAEALF.

This clonotype was seen ten or more times. This chain links TRBV19 with TRBJ1-1; possibly TRBD1 for D (5 bases). Germline CDR1 is LNHDA and CDR2 is SQIVND (reference sequence). V was cut by 4 bases and J by 7 bases, with 25 bases left in between. The CDR3 is 17 amino acids. The CDR3 loop reads CASSRNPGPLRGHEAFF. DNA of the CDR3: TGTGCCAGTAGTAGGAACCCGGGCCCACTAAGGGGCCATGAAGCTTTCTTT.